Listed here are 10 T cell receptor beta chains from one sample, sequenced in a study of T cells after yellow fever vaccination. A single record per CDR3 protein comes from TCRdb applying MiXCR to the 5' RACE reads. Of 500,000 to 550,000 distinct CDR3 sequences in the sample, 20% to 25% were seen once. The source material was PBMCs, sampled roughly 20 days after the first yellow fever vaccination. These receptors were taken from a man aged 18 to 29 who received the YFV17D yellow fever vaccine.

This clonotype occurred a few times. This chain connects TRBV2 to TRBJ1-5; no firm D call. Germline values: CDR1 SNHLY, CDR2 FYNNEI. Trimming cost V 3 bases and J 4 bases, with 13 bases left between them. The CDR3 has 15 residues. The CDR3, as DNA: TGTGCCAGCAGTGAGAAGAGACTCAATAATCAGCCCCAGCATTTT. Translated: CASSEKRLNNQPQHF.

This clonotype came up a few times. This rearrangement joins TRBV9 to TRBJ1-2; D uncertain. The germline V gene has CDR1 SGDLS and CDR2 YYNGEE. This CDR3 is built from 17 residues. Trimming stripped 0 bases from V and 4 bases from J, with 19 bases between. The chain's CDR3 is CASSVGSGTQVVYGYTF. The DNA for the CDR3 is TGTGCCAGCAGCGTAGGGAGCGGAACCCAGGTGGTCTATGGCTACACCTTC.

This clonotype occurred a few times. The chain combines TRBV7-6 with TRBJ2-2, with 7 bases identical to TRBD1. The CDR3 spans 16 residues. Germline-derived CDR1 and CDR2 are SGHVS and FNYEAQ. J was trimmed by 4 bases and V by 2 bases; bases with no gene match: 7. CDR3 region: CASSLSATGITGELFF. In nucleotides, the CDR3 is TGTGCCAGCAGCTTATCCGCGACAGGGATCACCGGGGAGCTGTTTTTT.

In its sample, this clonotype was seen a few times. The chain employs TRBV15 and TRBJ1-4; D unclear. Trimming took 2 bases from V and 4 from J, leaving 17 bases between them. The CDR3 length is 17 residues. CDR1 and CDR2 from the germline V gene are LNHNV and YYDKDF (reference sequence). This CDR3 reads CATSRPGRRLGNEKLFF. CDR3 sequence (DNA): TGTGCCACCAGCAGACCGGGCCGCCGTTTGGGTAATGAAAAACTGTTTTTT.

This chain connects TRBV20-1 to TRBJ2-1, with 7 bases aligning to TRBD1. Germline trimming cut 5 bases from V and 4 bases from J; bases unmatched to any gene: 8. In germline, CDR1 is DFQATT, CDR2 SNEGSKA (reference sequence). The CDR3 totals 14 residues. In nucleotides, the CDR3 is TGCAGTGCTGGTCAGGACAGGCCTTACAATGAGCAGTTCTTC. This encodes CSAGQDRPYNEQFF.

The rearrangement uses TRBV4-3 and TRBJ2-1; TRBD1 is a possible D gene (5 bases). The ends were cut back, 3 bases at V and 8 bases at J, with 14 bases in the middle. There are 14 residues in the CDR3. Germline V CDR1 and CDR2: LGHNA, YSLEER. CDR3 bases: TGCGCCAGCAGCCATAAAGTGGGGCCCGATGAGCAGTTCTTC. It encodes CASSHKVGPDEQFF.

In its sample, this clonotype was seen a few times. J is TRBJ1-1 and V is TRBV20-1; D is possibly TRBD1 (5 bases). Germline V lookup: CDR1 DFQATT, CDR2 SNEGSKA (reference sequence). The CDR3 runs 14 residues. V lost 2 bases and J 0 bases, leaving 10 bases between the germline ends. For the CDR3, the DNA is TGCAGTGCTAGACCCGGGGGAATGAACACTGAAGCTTTCTTT. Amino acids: CSARPGGMNTEAFF.

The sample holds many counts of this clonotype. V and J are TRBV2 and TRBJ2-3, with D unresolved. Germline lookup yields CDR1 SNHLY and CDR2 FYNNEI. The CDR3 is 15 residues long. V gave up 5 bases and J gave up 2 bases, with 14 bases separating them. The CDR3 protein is CASSTETPLTDTQYF. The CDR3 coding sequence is TGTGCCAGCAGTACGGAAACTCCCCTCACAGATACGCAGTATTTT.

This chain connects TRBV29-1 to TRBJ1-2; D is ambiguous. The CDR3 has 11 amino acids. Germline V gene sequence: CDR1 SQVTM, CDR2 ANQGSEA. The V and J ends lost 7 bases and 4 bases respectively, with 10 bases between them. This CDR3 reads CSARVGYGYTF. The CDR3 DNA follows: TGCAGCGCTCGGGTTGGCTATGGCTACACCTTC.

Here the CDR3 reads CSVVGQGHNEQFF. In DNA, the CDR3 is TGCAGCGTTGTGGGACAGGGCCACAATGAGCAGTTCTTC. The chain is built from TRBV29-1 and TRBJ2-1, with 9 positions matching TRBD1. Trimming at V came to 4 bases and at J to 5 bases, leaving 3 bases not matched to a gene. This CDR3 has 13 amino acids. Germline CDR1 is SQVTM and CDR2 is ANQGSEA.